Listed here are 5 T cell receptor beta chains from one sample, sequenced in a study of cytomegalovirus exposure and HLA in healthy donors. PCR used 60 Vbeta primers and 13 Jbeta primers. Using immunoSEQ multiplex PCR, the repertoire was profiled, and TCRdb retains in-frame clones only, with some absent. Of about 200,000 clones in the sample, approximately 78% were seen once. The specimen was PBMCs. The receptors come from a middle-aged woman in good health and CMV-seronegative.

A single count supports this clone. V and J are TRBV28 and TRBJ1-1; D ambiguous. The V end was cut by 6 bases, the J end by 1 base, with 9 bases between. The germline CDR1 and CDR2 sequences are MDHEN and SYDVKM. The CDR3 is 13 residues long. The CDR3 here is CASRASPNTEAFF. CDR3 nucleotide sequence: TGTGCCAGCAGGGCCTCACCGAACACTGAAGCTTTCTTT.

The chain has TRBV7-9 and TRBJ2-5, with 11 bases lining up with TRBD1. The CDR3 covers 15 residues. V trimming: 5 bases; J trimming: 4 bases; junction bases outside the gene matches: 6. Germline V CDR1 and CDR2: SEHNR, FQNEAQ (reference sequence). The CDR3 sequence is CASSPRTGGRETQYF. The CDR3 coding sequence is TGTGCCAGCAGCCCACGGACAGGGGGCAGAGAGACCCAGTACTTC.

The rearrangement links TRBV30 to TRBJ2-1; 8 bases fit TRBD2. The V gene's germline CDR1 is GTSNPN and CDR2 SVGIG (reference sequence). V dropped 0 bases and J dropped 7; count of bases not matched to a gene: 8. The CDR3 is 15 residues long. CDR3 coding DNA: TGTGCCTGGAGTGTAGATCCGGGAGGGTATAATGAGCAGTTCTTC. It codes for CAWSVDPGGYNEQFF. Together with reference TRBV30 and TRBJ2-1, the CDR3 gives the full variable domain: SQTIHQWPATLVQPVGSPLSLECTVEGTSNPNLYWYRQAAGRGLQLLFYSVGIGQISSEVPQNLSASRPQDRQFILSSKKLLLSDSGFYLCAWSVDPGGYNEQFFGPGTRLTVL.

The chain couples TRBV18 to TRBJ2-7; possible D gene TRBD2, 5 bases. The length of the CDR3 is 13 residues. The V gene's germline CDR1 is KGHSH and CDR2 LQKENI. Trimming took off 5 bases at V and 0 bases at J, with 8 bases between the two ends. The CDR3 DNA follows: TGTGCCAGCTCAACGGAGGCCTCCTACGAGCAGTACTTC. Translated: CASSTEASYEQYF.

The chain couples TRBV5-1 to TRBJ2-7; 8 nucleotides agree with TRBD1. Germline-derived CDR1 and CDR2 are SGHRS and YFSETQ. The CDR3 runs 14 residues. The trim removed 3 bases at V and 3 bases at J, leaving 5 bases unmatched. CDR3 nucleotides: TGCGCCAGCAGCTACCAGGGGGCGATCTACGAGCAGTACTTC. Translated, it gives CASSYQGAIYEQYF.